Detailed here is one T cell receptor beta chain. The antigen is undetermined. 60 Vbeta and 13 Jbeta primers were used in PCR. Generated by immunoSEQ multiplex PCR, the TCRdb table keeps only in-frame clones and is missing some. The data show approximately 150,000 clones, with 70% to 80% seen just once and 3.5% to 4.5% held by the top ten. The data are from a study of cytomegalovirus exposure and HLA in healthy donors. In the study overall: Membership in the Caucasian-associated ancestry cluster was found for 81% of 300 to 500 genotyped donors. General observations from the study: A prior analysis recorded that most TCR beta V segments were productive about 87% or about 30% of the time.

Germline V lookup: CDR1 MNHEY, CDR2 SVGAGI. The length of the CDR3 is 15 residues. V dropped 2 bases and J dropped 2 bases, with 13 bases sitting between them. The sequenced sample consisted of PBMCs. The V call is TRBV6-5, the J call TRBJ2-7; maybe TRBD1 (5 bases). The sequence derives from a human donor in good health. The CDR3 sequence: CASSYGVEGAYEQYF. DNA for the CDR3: TGTGCCAGCAGTTACGGGGTCGAAGGGGCCTACGAGCAGTACTTC.